The clone carrying this TCR beta chain was found once. The target antigen is unknown. The data were produced by immunoSEQ multiplex PCR, yet TCRdb's version contains in-frame clones alone and is incomplete. The sample lists about 74,000 clones, 84% occurring once. These data belong to a study of T cells in localized non-small cell lung cancer. Broader study findings: Adjacent lung exhibited a median of approximately 50 among the 100 most abundant tumor clones. Exceeding tumor, uninvolved adjacent lung had the highest T cell clonality.

There are 15 residues in the CDR3. Germline V CDR1 and CDR2: LNHDA, SQIVND (reference sequence). V shed 3 bases and J shed 4 bases, with 15 bases lying between them. This TCR derives from a female donor aged 60 or older with stage I lung adenocarcinoma. This specimen was peripheral blood, taken before any cancer treatment. The chain couples TRBV19 to TRBJ1-2; no reliable D call. Here the CDR3 DNA reads TGTGCCAGTAGTATGGCCGGGCCCCGCTTCTATGGCTACACCTTC. Its protein is CASSMAGPRFYGYTF.